Below, 10 T cell receptor beta chains from the same sample are listed, as sequenced in a study of blood T cell repertoires in COVID-19. Data came from immunoSEQ multiplex PCR; TCRdb stores just in-frame clones and leaves some out. This sample carries a few hundred thousand clones, around 85% of them seen once, and the ten largest clones take roughly 8.5%. Sample: PBMCs or T cells enriched from blood (not recorded which). The source is a woman aged 55-75 years who had recovered from COVID-19.

Concerning this clone itself: A read error is possible here, since a much larger clone lies one base away. The V and J genes are TRBV11-3 and TRBJ1-6, with unresolved D. The CDR3 runs 16 residues. V lost 1 base, J lost 0 bases, and 7 bases lay in between. Germline V CDR1 and CDR2: SGHNT, YENEEA. DNA for the CDR3: TGTGCCAGCAGCTTAGGCCTGAGCTCCTATAATTCACCCCTCCACTTT. Its protein product is CASSLGLSSYNSPLHF.

The rearrangement joins TRBV10-3 to TRBJ2-5, with 7 bases identical to TRBD2. Per the germline V gene, CDR1 is ENHRY and CDR2 is SYGVKD. The CDR3 contains 15 residues. V gave up 2 bases and J gave up 4 bases; unmatched junction bases: 7. CDR3 DNA sequence: TGTGCCATCAGTGAGGGACTAGGAGTATTAGAGACCCAGTACTTC. It encodes CAISEGLGVLETQYF.

This CDR3 is CASSLVGTGFTGELFF. CDR3 sequence (DNA): TGTGCCAGCAGCTTAGTGGGGACAGGGTTCACCGGGGAGCTGTTTTTT. The chain recombines TRBV7-2 with TRBJ2-2; 9 bases are a match to TRBD1. CDR3 length equals 16 residues. In germline, CDR1 is SGHTA, CDR2 FQGNSA. With 1 base clipped from V and 4 bases from J, the junction kept 4 bases outside the gene matches.

This clone was seen only once. CDR3 protein: CASSDTGRNYGYTF. The CDR3 region has the DNA TGTGCCAGCAGCGACACGGGGAGGAACTATGGCTACACCTTC. The chain links TRBV5-5 to TRBJ1-2; D remains ambiguous. V lost 4 bases, J lost 2 bases, and 12 bases lay in between. The length of the CDR3 is 14 residues. CDR1 is SGHKS, CDR2 YYEKEE, per germline (reference sequence).

The chain joins TRBV30 to TRBJ1-5; 7 positions match TRBD1. Germline V gene lookup returns CDR1 GTSNPN and CDR2 SVGIG (reference sequence). The CDR3 extends over 14 amino acids. V shed 4 bases and J 2 bases; nucleotides not matched to a gene: 5. The CDR3 loop is CAWTRQGGNQPQHF. CDR3 nucleotides: TGTGCCTGGACTAGACAGGGAGGCAATCAGCCCCAGCATTTT.

This rearrangement joins TRBV3-1 (or the pseudogene TRBV3-2) to TRBJ1-2; TRBD1 aligns across 9 bases. The CDR3 covers 15 residues. Per germline, CDR1 LGHDT and CDR2 YNNKEL (reference sequence). Trimming at V came to 4 bases and at J to 4 bases, leaving 7 bases not matched to a gene. The chain's CDR3 is CASSRATGGSYGYTF. CDR3 nucleotides: TGTGCCAGCAGCCGCGCCACAGGGGGCAGCTATGGCTACACCTTC.

The chain recombines TRBV6-5 with TRBJ2-1, with 8 bases that match TRBD2. Germline V gene sequence: CDR1 MNHEY, CDR2 SVGAGI. Germline trimming cut 5 bases from V and 2 bases from J; bases unmatched to any gene: 5. The CDR3 totals 15 residues. In DNA, the CDR3 is TGTGCCAGCAGTCCTGCGGGGGGACCCTACAATGAGCAGTTCTTC. Translating gives CASSPAGGPYNEQFF.

The gene calls are TRBV11-3 and TRBJ2-2; 8 positions match TRBD1. The germline CDR1 and CDR2 sequences are SGHNT and YENEEA. There are 13 residues in the CDR3. V was pared by 5 bases and J by 6 bases, with 2 bases of the junction left unmatched. The CDR3 bases are TGTGCCAGCAGCCGACAGGGGTCCGGGGAGCTGTTTTTT. Translating it yields CASSRQGSGELFF.

The chain employs TRBV19 and TRBJ2-5; D remains ambiguous. Germline V lookup: CDR1 LNHDA, CDR2 SQIVND (reference sequence). Trimming removed 5 bases from V and 0 bases from J, with 7 bases in between. This CDR3 contains 13 residues. The CDR3 region has the DNA TGTGCCAGTAGTCGCCTATACCAAGAGACCCAGTACTTC. This gives the protein CASSRLYQETQYF. The entire variable domain, with the rest obtained from reference TRBV19 and TRBJ2-5, is as follows: DGGITQSPKYLFRKEGQNVTLSCEQNLNHDAMYWYRQDPGQGLRLIYYSQIVNDFQKGDIAEGYSVSREKKESFPLTVTSAQKNPTAFYLCASSRLYQETQYFGPGTRLLVL.

CDR3 bases: TGTGCCAGTAGTATGCAAGACAGCTACTCTGGAAACACCATATATTTT. Its translation is CASSMQDSYSGNTIYF. This chain joins TRBV19 and TRBJ1-3, with TRBD1 as a possible D gene (5 bases). The CDR3 sequence is 16 residues long. Germline V gene data show CDR1 as LNHDA and CDR2 as SQIVND (reference sequence). The V and J ends lost 3 bases and 0 bases respectively, with 12 bases between them.